A single sample gave rise to the 18 T cell receptor beta chains below, sequenced in a study of T cell clones after liver transplantation (dated by TCRdb to between 2018 and 2021). The time point label here, explained by the study, means: pre-transplant. Library prep was done by the immunoSEQ multiplex PCR assay. The table comes from immuneACCESS by way of TCRdb, which keeps in-frame sequences with V and J called. Part of the clones is missing from these tables; in studies checked, under half for an unresolved V gene and the rest for unknown reasons. This sample is represented by under 90,000 clones; roughly 80% of them were singletons. Approximately 0.55% of the sample lies in the top ten. The sequencing here drew on CD4+ T cells from blood, taken before liver transplant. Receptors originate from a human donor who received a liver transplant.

This sequence joins TRBV28 and TRBJ2-5; D is possibly TRBD2 (6 bases). V was shortened by 5 bases and J by 3 bases, with 10 bases between the two germline ends. Germline values: CDR1 MDHEN, CDR2 SYDVKM. The CDR3 runs to 13 residues. CDR3 region: CASSRGAEETQYF. Here the CDR3 DNA reads TGTGCCAGCAGTCGCGGGGCCGAAGAGACCCAGTACTTC.

The V and J genes are TRBV6-1 and TRBJ2-5, with 10 bases that match TRBD2. Germline trimming cut 4 bases from V and 4 bases from J; bases unmatched to any gene: 9. CDR1 is MNHNS and CDR2 is SASEGT in the germline V gene. This CDR3 has 16 residues. In nucleotides, the CDR3 is TGTGCCAGCAGTGGGTCCCTAGCGGGAGCATCAGAGACCCAGTACTTC. Translating gives CASSGSLAGASETQYF.

This chain links TRBV6-6 with TRBJ1-5; D is undetermined. Germline V gene data show CDR1 as MNHNY and CDR2 as SVGAGI (reference sequence). The length of the CDR3 is 14 residues. V was pared by 2 bases and J by 6 bases, with 11 bases between. As DNA, the CDR3 is TGTGCCAGCAGTTACCGGGCAGGCGGTCAGCCCCAGCATTTT. Protein product: CASSYRAGGQPQHF.

V and J are TRBV30 and TRBJ1-2; the D is unclear. V was clipped by 3 bases and J by 7 bases, with 15 bases between them. This CDR3 has 13 amino acids. CDR1 is GTSNPN and CDR2 is SVGIG in the germline V gene (reference sequence). CDR3 in DNA: TGTGCCTGGAGCATGAGGGCTGATACTGGCTACACCTTC. Amino acid sequence: CAWSMRADTGYTF. The entire variable domain, with the rest obtained from reference TRBV30 and TRBJ1-2, is as follows: SQTIHQWPATLVQPVGSPLSLECTVEGTSNPNLYWYRQAAGRGLQLLFYSVGIGQISSEVPQNLSASRPQDRQFILSSKKLLLSDSGFYLCAWSMRADTGYTFGSGTRLTVV.

V gene TRBV11-2 combines with J gene TRBJ1-1; no clear D. The CDR3 is 13 residues long. Deletions cut 1 base from V and 3 bases from J, with 6 bases between. Per the germline V gene, CDR1 is SGHAT and CDR2 is FQNNGV. The CDR3 sequence: CASSLVMDTEAFF. The DNA for the CDR3 is TGTGCCAGCAGCTTAGTAATGGACACTGAAGCTTTCTTT.

V and J are TRBV10-3 and TRBJ1-1, with D unclear. The germline CDR1 and CDR2 sequences are ENHRY and SYGVKD. Trimming removed 0 bases at V and 3 bases at J, with 8 bases between. This CDR3 is built from 14 residues. Here the CDR3 reads CAISESAYYTEAFF. The CDR3 DNA follows: TGTGCCATCAGTGAGTCGGCATACTACACTGAAGCTTTCTTT.

The chain couples TRBV6-1 to TRBJ1-5; the D is unclear. The CDR3 is 15 residues long. Deletions cut 5 bases from V and 1 base from J, with 12 bases between. Germline CDR1 is MNHNS and CDR2 is SASEGT. The chain's CDR3 is CASSPDRLSNQPQHF. The CDR3 DNA reads TGTGCCAGCAGTCCCGACCGACTAAGCAATCAGCCCCAGCATTTT.

This rearrangement joins TRBV2 to TRBJ1-5; 7 positions match TRBD1. This CDR3 is 13 amino acids long. Germline trimming cut 6 bases from V and 6 bases from J; bases unmatched to any gene: 5. CDR1 and CDR2 (germline): SNHLY, FYNNEI. CDR3: CASRDRAPQPQHF. The CDR3 DNA is TGTGCCAGCAGAGACAGGGCCCCTCAGCCCCAGCATTTT.

This clone showed up just a few times. This chain uses TRBV28 with TRBJ1-5, with no clear D. Germline V lookup: CDR1 MDHEN, CDR2 SYDVKM. Trimming took off 2 bases at V and 0 bases at J, with 8 bases between the two ends. The CDR3 consists of 15 residues. DNA of the CDR3: TGTGCCAGCAGTTTAGGAGGCCCTAGCAATCAGCCCCAGCATTTT. Protein product: CASSLGGPSNQPQHF.

This chain joins TRBV28 and TRBJ1-6, with 7 positions matching TRBD1. Unmatched junction bases numbered 9, after V lost 4 bases and J lost 3 bases. The CDR3 spans 17 residues. In germline, CDR1 is MDHEN, CDR2 SYDVKM. In DNA, the CDR3 is TGTGCCAGCAGTTGGGATACGACAGGGATCTATAATTCACCCCTCCACTTT. It yields the protein CASSWDTTGIYNSPLHF.

This clone was recorded only once. The V gene is TRBV9, the J gene TRBJ2-5; 7 nucleotides line up with TRBD1. V lost 4 bases to trimming and J lost 4 bases; unmatched junction nucleotides: 4. The CDR3 length is 13 residues. Germline V CDR1 and CDR2: SGDLS, YYNGEE. Written as DNA, the CDR3 is TGTGCCAGCAGCTCCAGGACAGGAGAGACCCAGTACTTC. Encoded protein: CASSSRTGETQYF. Full variable domain (rest looked up from reference TRBV9 and TRBJ2-5): DSGVTQTPKHLITATGQRVTLRCSPRSGDLSVYWYQQSLDQGLQFLIQYYNGEERAKGNILERFSAQQFPDLHSELNLSSLELGDSALYFCASSSRTGETQYFGPGTRLLVL.

This clone was seen just once. The chain has TRBV10-2 and TRBJ2-7; no reliable D call. This CDR3 comprises 14 residues. Trimming shortened V by 10 bases and J by 0 bases, and 16 bases separated the two germline ends. Germline CDR1 reads WSHSY; CDR2 reads SAAADI. The CDR3 bases are TGCGCCACCCAGTTGGGCCCCATCTCCTACGAGCAGTACTTC. Translating it yields CATQLGPISYEQYF.

CDR3 sequence reads: CASSEFREQPQHF. DNA of the CDR3: TGTGCCAGCAGTGAATTCAGGGAACAGCCCCAGCATTTT. The chain combines TRBV28 with TRBJ1-5, with a possible D match to TRBD1 (5 bases). The germline gives CDR1 MDHEN, CDR2 SYDVKM. CDR3 length: 13 amino acids. Trimming stripped 5 bases from V and 7 bases from J, with 12 bases between. The whole variable domain, remainder taken from reference TRBV28 and TRBJ1-5, is DVKVTQSSRYLVKRTGEKVFLECVQDMDHENMFWYRQDPGLGLRLIYFSYDVKMKEKGDIPEGYSVSREKKERFSLILESASTNQTSMYLCASSEFREQPQHFGDGTRLSIL.

J is TRBJ1-2 and V is TRBV6-5; 10 positions match TRBD1. With V trimmed by 6 bases and J by 7 bases, 5 bases remained unmatched. Germline V gene lookup returns CDR1 MNHEY and CDR2 SVGAGI. This CDR3 has 13 residues. This CDR3 is CASSLDRGLGYTF. CDR3 in DNA: TGTGCCAGCAGCCTCGACAGGGGGCTTGGCTACACCTTC.

This chain uses TRBV27 with TRBJ2-3; 11 bases line up with TRBD2. CDR1 and CDR2 (germline): MNHEY, SMNVEV (reference sequence). V gave up 4 bases and J gave up 5 bases; unmatched junction bases: 8. The CDR3 spans 16 residues. The CDR3 spells CASSSLSGLAGDTQYF. CDR3 nucleotides: TGTGCCAGCAGTTCCCTGAGTGGACTAGCGGGAGATACGCAGTATTTT.

V is TRBV5-1 and J is TRBJ2-3, with TRBD2 matching over 11 bases. Looked up from germline, CDR1 is SGHRS and CDR2 is YFSETQ. The CDR3 has 16 residues. J was trimmed by 3 bases and V by 3 bases; bases with no gene match: 6. The CDR3 protein is CASSSYIAGGTDTQYF. The CDR3 bases are TGCGCCAGCAGCTCCTATATAGCGGGAGGGACAGATACGCAGTATTTT.

The genes are TRBV11-2 and TRBJ1-1, with 9 bases that match TRBD1. The length of the CDR3 is 16 residues. CDR1 and CDR2 from the germline V gene are SGHAT and FQNNGV. Losses at the gene ends were 2 bases for V and 7 bases for J; bases not matched to a gene: 11. The CDR3, as DNA: TGTGCCAGCAGCTTAAGGGGAGCAGGGACAGGGATTGAAGCTTTCTTT. Encoded protein: CASSLRGAGTGIEAFF.

This clone was seen once. The J gene is TRBJ2-1, the V gene TRBV5-1; 13 nucleotides align to TRBD2. Germline loops: CDR1 SGHRS, CDR2 YFSETQ. The CDR3 has 15 residues. The J segment lost 8 bases and the V segment lost 4 bases, leaving 6 bases of the junction unmatched. The CDR3 DNA reads as TGCGCCAGCAGCCCCTGGACTAGCGGGAGTTATGAGCAGTTCTTC. The encoded protein is CASSPWTSGSYEQFF.